This T cell receptor beta chain was documented in a study of response to subunit inactivated influenza vaccine. Each CDR3 protein gets one entry after TCRdb re-called the RT-PCR reads with MiXCR. The data hold about 190,000 distinct CDR3 sequences, with around an eighth observed a single time. This clonotype was detected only a few times. This CDR3 has 15 residues. With 5 bases removed from V and 5 bases from J, the gap between germline ends came to 16 bases. Sequences were derived from CD8+ T cells sorted from PBMCs, sampled 5 to 6 days after vaccination. The chain couples TRBV12-3 or TRBV12-4 to TRBJ2-1; maybe TRBD1 (5 bases). This receptor was identified in a man aged 50 to 60 who received an inactivated influenza vaccine. The CDR3 nucleotides are TGTGCCAGCAGTCCTAAGGGGCACCTCAACAATGAGCAGTTCTTC. This translates into CASSPKGHLNNEQFF.